There are a few counts of the clone carrying this TCR beta chain. The germline CDR1 and CDR2 sequences are MGHDK and SYGVNS. The CDR3 covers 14 residues. The V end lost 6 bases, the J end lost 11 bases, and 22 bases lay between the germline ends. The source of the sample is a study of cytomegalovirus exposure and HLA in healthy donors. This PCR relied on a set of 60 Vbeta primers and 13 Jbeta primers. Libraries were prepared by immunoSEQ multiplex PCR; TCRdb keeps only in-frame clonotypes and omits some of them. The sample includes fewer than 200,000 clones, 65% to 85% seen only once; the top ten take under 6%.

This TCR was sampled from a woman aged 45-65 years in good health and CMV-seropositive. This chain connects TRBV25-1 to TRBJ1-1; tentative D call: TRBD1 (6 bases). Sequenced input: PBMCs. The CDR3 protein is CASSSNRGGTDAFF. CDR3 in DNA: TGTGCCAGCAGCTCTAATAGGGGGGGCACGGATGCTTTCTTT.